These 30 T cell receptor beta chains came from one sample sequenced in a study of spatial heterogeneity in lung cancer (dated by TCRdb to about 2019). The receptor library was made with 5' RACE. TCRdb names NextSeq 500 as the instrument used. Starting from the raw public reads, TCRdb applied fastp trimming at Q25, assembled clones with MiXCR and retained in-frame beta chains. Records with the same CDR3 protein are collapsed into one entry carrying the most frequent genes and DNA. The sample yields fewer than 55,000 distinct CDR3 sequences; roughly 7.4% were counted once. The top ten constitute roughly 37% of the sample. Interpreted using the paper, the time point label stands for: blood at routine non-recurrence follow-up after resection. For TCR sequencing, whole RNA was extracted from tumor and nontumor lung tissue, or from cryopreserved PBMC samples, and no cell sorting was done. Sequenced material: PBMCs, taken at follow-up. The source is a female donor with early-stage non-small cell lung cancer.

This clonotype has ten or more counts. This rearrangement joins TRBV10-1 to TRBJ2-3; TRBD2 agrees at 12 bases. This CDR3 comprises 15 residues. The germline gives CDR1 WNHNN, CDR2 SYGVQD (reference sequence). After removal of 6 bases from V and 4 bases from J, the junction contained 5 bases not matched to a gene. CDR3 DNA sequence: TGCGCCAGCAGGCCGGGACTAGCGGGCCCAGATACGCAGTATTTT. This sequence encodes CASRPGLAGPDTQYF.

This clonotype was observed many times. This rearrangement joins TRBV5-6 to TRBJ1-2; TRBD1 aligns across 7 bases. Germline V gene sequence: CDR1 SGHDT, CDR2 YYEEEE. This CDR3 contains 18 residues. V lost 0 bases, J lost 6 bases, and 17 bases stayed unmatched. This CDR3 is CASSLATPRRTGEDGYTF. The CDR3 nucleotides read TGTGCCAGCAGCTTGGCGACCCCCCGCCGTACAGGGGAGGATGGCTACACCTTC.

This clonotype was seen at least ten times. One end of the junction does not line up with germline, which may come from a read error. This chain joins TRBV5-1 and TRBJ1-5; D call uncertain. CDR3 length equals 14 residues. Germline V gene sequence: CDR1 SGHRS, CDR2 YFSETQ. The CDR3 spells CAGSLGDSGQPQHF. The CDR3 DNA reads TGCGCCGGCAGCTTGGGAGATAGCGGTCAGCCCCAGCATTTT.

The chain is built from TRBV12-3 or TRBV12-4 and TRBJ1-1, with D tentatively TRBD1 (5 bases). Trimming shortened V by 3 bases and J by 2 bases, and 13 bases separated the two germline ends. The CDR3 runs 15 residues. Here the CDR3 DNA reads TGTGCCAGCAGTTTGTCCGGAGGGGCCAACACTGAAGCTTTCTTT. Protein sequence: CASSLSGGANTEAFF.

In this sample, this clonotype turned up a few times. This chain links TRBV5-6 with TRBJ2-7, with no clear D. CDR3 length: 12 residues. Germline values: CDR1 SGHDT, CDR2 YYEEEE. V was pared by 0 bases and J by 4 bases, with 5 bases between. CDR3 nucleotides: TGTGCCAGCAGCTTGGCCGAGTACGAGCAGTACTTC. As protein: CASSLAEYEQYF.

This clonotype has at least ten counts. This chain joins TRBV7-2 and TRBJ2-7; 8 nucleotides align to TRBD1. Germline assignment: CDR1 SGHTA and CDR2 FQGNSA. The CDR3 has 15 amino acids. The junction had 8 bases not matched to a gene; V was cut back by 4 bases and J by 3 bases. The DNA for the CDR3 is TGTGCCAGCAGCTGGGCGGGACAGGCCCACTACGAGCAGTACTTC. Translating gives CASSWAGQAHYEQYF.

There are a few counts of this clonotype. The CDR3 region has the DNA TGCGCCAGCAGCTCGACAGGGGGCCAGGGTACGCAGTATTTT. Residues: CASSSTGGQGTQYF. The rearrangement uses TRBV5-1 and TRBJ2-3; 10 nucleotides align to TRBD1. CDR1 and CDR2 (germline): SGHRS, YFSETQ. This CDR3 is built from 14 residues. V shed 3 bases, J shed 8 bases, and the junction held 6 bases outside the gene matches.

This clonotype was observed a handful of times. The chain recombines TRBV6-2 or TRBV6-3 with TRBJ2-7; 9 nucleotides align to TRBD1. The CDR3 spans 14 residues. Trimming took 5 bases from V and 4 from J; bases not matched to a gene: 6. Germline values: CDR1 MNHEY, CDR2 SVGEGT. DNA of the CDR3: TGTGCCAGCAGTCTACCGGGACAGGGATACGAGCAGTACTTC. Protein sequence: CASSLPGQGYEQYF.

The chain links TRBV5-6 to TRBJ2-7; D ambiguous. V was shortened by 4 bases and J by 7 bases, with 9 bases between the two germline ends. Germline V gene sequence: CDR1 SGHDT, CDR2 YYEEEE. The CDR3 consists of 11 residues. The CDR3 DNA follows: TGTGCCAGCAGCCAGAAGGTGGAGCAGTACTTC. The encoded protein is CASSQKVEQYF.

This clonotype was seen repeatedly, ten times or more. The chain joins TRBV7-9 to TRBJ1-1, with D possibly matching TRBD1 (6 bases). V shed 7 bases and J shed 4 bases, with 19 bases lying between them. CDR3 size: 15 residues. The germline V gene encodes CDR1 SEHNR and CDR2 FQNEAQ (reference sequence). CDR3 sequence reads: CASTPRGQGGTEAFF. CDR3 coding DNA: TGTGCCAGCACCCCCCGGGGGCAGGGTGGCACTGAAGCTTTCTTT.

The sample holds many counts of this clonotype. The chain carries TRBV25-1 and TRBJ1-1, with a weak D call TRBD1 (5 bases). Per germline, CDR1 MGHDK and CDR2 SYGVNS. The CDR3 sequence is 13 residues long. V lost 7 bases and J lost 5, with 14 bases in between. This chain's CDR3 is CASIPGGGTEAFF. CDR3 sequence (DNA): TGTGCCAGCATTCCCGGTGGGGGAACTGAAGCTTTCTTT.

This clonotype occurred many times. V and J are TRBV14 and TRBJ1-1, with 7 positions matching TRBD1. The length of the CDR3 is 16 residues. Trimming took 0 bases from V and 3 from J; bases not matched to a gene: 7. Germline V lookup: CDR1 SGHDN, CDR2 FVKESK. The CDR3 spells CASSQDLGGTDTEAFF. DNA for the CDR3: TGTGCCAGCAGCCAAGATTTAGGGGGCACGGACACTGAAGCTTTCTTT.

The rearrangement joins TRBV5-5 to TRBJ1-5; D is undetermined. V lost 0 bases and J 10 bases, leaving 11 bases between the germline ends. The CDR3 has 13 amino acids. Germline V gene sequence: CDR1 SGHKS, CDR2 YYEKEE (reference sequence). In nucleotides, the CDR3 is TGTGCCAGCAGCTTGGACCCTCAGCCACCCCAGCATTTT. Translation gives CASSLDPQPPQHF.

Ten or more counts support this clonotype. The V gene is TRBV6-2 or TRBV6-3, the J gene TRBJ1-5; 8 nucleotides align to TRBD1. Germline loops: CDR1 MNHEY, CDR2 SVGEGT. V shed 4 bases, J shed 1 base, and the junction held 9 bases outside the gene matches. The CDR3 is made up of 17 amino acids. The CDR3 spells CASSLLLDRESNQPQHF. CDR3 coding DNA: TGTGCCAGCAGTTTGCTCCTGGACAGGGAAAGCAATCAGCCCCAGCATTTT.

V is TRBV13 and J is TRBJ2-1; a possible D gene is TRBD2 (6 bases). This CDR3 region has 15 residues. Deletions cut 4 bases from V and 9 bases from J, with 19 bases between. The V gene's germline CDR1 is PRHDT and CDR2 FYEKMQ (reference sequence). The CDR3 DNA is TGTGCCAGCAGCTCCTTCTGGAGGGCGGGCCGTGAGCAGTTCTTC. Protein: CASSSFWRAGREQFF.

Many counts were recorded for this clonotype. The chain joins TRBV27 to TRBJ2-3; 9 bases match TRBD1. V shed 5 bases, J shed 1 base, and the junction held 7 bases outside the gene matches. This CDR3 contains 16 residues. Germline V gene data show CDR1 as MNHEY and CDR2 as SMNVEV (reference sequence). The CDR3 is CASSVTGGYGTDTQYF. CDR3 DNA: TGTGCCAGCAGTGTGACAGGGGGATATGGCACAGATACGCAGTATTTT.

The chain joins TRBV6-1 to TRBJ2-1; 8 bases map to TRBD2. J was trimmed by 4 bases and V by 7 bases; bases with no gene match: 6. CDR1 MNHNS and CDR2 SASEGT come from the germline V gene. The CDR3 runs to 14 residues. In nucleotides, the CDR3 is TGTGCCAGCATACCCAGCGGGGGATACAATGAGCAGTTCTTC. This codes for CASIPSGGYNEQFF.

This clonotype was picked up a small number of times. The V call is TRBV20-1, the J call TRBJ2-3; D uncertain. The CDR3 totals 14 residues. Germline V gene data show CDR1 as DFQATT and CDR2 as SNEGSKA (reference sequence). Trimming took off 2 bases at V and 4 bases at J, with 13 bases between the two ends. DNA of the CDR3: TGCAGTGCTAGATTTAATCACGGTGCAGATACGCAGTATTTT. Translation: CSARFNHGADTQYF.

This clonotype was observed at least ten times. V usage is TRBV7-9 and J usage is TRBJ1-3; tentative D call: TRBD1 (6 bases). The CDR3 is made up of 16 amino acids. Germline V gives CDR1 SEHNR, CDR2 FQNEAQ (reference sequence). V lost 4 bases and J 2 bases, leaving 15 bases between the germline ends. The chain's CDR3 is CASSSNREAPGNTIYF. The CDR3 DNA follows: TGTGCCAGCAGCTCGAACAGGGAAGCCCCTGGAAACACCATATATTTT.

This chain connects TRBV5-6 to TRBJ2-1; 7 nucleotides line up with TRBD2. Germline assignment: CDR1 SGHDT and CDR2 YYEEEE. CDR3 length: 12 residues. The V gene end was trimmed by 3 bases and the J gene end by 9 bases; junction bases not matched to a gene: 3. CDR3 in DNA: TGTGCCAGCAGCTGGGGCGGGAGTGAGCAGTTCTTC. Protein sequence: CASSWGGSEQFF. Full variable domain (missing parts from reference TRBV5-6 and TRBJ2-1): DAGVTQSPTHLIKTRGQQVTLRCSPKSGHDTVSWYQQALGQGPQFIFQYYEEEERQRGNFPDRFSGHQFPNYSSELNVNALLLGDSALYLCASSWGGSEQFFGPGTRLTVL.

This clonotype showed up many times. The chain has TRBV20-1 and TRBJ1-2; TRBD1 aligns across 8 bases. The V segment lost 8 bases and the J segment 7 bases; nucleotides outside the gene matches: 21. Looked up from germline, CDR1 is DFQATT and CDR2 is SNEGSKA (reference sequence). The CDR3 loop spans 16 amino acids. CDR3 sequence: CSPHRAGGIRRGGYTF. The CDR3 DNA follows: TGCAGTCCCCACAGGGCAGGGGGCATCAGGAGAGGTGGCTACACCTTC.

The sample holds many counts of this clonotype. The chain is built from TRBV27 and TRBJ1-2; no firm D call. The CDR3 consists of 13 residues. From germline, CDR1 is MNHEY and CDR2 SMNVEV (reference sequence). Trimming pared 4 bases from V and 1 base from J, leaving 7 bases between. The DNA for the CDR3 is TGTGCCAGCAGTTATAACAGTAACTATGGCTACACCTTC. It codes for CASSYNSNYGYTF.

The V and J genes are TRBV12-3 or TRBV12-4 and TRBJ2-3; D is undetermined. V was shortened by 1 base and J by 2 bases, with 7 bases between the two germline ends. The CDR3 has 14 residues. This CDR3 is CASSLGESTDTQYF. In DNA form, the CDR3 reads TGTGCCAGCAGTTTAGGCGAATCCACAGATACGCAGTATTTT.

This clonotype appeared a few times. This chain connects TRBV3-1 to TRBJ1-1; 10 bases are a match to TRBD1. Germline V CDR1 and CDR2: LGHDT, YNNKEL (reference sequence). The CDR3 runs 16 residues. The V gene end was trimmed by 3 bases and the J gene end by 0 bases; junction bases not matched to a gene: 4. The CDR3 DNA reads TGTGCCAGCAGCCACTGGACAGGGGGTATGAACACTGAAGCTTTCTTT. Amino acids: CASSHWTGGMNTEAFF.

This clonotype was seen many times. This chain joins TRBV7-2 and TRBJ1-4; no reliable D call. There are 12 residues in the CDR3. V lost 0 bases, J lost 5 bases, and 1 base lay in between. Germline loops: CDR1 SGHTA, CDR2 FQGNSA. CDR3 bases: TGTGCCAGCAGCTTAGCGAATGAAAAACTGTTTTTT. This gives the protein CASSLANEKLFF. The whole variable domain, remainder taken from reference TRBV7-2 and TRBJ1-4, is GAGVSQSPSNKVTEKGKDVELRCDPISGHTALYWYRQSLGQGLEFLIYFQGNSAPDKSGLPSDRFSAERTGGSVSTLTIQRTQQEDSAVYLCASSLANEKLFFGSGTQLSVL.

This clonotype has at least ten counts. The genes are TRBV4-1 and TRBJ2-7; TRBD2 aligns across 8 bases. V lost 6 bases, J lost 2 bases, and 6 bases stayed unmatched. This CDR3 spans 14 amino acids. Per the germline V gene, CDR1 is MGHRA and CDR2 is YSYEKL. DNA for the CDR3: TGCGCCAGCAGTCGAGCGGGGGCCACCTACGAGCAGTACTTC. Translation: CASSRAGATYEQYF.

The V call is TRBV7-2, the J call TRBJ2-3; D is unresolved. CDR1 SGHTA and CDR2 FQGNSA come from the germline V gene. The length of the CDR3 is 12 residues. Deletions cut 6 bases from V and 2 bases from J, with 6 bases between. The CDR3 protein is CASSIVTDTQYF. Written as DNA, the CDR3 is TGTGCCAGCAGTATAGTCACAGATACGCAGTATTTT.

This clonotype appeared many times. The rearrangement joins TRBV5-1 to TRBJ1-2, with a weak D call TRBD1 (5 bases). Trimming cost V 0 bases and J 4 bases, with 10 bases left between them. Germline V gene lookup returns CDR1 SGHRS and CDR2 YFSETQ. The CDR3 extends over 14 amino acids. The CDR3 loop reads CASSLVPGTYGYTF. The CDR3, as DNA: TGCGCCAGCAGCTTGGTGCCAGGGACCTATGGCTACACCTTC.

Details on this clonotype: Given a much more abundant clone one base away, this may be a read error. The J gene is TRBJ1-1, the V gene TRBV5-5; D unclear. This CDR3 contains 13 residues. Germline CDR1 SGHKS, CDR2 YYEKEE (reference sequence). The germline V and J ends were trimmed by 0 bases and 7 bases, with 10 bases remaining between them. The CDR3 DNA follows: TGTGCCAGCAGCTTGGCGGGGAGCATTGAAGCTTTCTTT. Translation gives CASSLAGSIEAFF.

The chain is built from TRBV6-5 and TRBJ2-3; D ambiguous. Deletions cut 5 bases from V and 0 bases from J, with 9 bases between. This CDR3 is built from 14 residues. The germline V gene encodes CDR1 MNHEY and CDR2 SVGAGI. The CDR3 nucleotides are TGTGCCAGCAGTGCCCCTTTGAGCACAGATACGCAGTATTTT. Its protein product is CASSAPLSTDTQYF.